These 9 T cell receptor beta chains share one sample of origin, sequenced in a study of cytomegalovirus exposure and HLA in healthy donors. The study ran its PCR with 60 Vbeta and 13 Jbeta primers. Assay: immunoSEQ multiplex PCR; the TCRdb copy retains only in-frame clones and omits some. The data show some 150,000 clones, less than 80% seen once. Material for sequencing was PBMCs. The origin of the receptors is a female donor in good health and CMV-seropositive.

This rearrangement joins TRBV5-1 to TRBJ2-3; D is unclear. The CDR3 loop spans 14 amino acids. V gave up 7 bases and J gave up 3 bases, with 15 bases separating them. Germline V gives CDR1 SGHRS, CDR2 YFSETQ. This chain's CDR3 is CASFGVNRTDTQYF. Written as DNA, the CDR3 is TGCGCCAGCTTTGGAGTAAATAGGACAGATACGCAGTATTTT.

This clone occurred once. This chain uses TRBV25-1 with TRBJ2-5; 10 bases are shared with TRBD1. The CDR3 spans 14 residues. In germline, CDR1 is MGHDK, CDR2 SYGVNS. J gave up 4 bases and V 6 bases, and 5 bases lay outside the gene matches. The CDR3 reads CASSGQGVGETQYF. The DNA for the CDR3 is TGTGCCAGCAGCGGACAGGGGGTCGGAGAGACCCAGTACTTC.

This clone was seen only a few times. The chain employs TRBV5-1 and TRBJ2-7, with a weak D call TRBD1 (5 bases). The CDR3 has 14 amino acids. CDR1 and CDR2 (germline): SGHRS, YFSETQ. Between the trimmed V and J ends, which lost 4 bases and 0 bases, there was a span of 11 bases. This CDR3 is CASSGVTVSYEQYF. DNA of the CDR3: TGCGCCAGCAGCGGAGTGACAGTCTCCTACGAGCAGTACTTC.

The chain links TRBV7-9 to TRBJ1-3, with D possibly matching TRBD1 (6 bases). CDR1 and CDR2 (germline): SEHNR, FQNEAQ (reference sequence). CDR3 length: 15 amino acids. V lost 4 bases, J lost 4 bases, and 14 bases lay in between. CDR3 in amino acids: CASSSTGPRGNTIYF. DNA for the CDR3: TGTGCCAGCAGCTCGACAGGCCCGAGGGGAAACACCATATATTTT.

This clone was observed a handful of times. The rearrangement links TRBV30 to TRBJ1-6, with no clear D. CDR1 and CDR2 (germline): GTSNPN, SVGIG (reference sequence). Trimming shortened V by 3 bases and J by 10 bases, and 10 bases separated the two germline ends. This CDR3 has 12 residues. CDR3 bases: TGTGCCTGGAGATACCCGGGGTCACCCCTCCACTTT. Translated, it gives CAWRYPGSPLHF.

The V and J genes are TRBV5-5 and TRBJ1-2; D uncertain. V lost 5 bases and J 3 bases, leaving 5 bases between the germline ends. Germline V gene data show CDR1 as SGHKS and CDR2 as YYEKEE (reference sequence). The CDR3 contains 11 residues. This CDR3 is CASRRDYGYTF. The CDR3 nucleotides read TGTGCCAGCAGACGGGACTATGGCTACACCTTC.

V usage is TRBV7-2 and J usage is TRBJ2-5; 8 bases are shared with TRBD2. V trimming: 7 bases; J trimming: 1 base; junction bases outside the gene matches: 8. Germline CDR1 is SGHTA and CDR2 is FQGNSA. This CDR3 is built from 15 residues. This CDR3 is CASTLGGRLQETQYF. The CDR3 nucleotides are TGTGCCAGCACCCTGGGCGGGAGGCTCCAAGAGACCCAGTACTTC.

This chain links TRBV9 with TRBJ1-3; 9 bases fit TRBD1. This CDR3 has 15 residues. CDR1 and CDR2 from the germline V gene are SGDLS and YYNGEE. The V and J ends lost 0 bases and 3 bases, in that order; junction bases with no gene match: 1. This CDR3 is CASSVGGQGGNTIYF. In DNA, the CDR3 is TGTGCCAGCAGCGTAGGGGGACAGGGTGGAAACACCATATATTTT.

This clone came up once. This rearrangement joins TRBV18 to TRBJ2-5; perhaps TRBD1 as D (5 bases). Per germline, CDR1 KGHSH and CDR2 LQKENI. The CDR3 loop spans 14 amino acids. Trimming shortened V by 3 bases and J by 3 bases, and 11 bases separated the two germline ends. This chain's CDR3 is CASSPRQFKETQYF. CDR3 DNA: TGTGCCAGCTCACCCCGACAGTTTAAAGAGACCCAGTACTTC.